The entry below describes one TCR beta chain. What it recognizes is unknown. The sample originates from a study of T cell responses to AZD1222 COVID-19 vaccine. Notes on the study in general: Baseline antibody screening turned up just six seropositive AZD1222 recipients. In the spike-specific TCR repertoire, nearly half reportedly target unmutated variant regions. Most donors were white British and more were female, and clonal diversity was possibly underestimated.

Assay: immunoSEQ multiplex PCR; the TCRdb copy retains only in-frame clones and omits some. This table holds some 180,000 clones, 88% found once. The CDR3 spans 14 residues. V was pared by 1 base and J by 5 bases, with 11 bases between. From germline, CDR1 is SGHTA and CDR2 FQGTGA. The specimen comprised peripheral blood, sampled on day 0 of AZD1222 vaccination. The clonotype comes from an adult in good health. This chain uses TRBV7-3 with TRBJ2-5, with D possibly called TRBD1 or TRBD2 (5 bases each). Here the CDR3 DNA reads TGTGCCAGCAGCTTAAGCGCAGAGGGGGAGACCCAGTACTTC. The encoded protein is CASSLSAEGETQYF.